Listed here is a single TCR beta chain. Its target is not known. Authors' analysis steps: Junction-only immunoSEQ sequences carried no quality scores, so filtering differed. Generated by immunoSEQ multiplex PCR, the TCRdb table keeps only in-frame clones and is missing some. The V and J calls and the clone size are those of that table, but D and trimming were determined from the DNA. The table lists around 2.3 million clones, 95% of them singletons. The data stem from a study of shared clonotypes between healthy human individuals. Whole-study context: Researchers drew samples from two women and a few men aged 18 to 49. Study-level points and caveats: Blood was the sole source, and tissue repertoires probably differ.

The CDR3 is 14 amino acids. V was cut by 2 bases and J by 1 base, with 9 bases left in between. CDR1 SGHNT and CDR2 YYREEE come from the germline V gene (reference sequence). The donors, healthy adults who were HIV-negative, had experienced no recent acute infections or vaccinations. The material sequenced was naive CD4+ T cells sorted from blood. Subset given: CD45RA+ positively selected. This chain connects TRBV5-4 to TRBJ1-1; D ambiguous. This sequence was found in a man in his late teens or twenties in good health. The CDR3 sequence: CASSLLQQNTEAFF. Written as DNA, the CDR3 is TGTGCCAGCAGCTTACTCCAGCAGAACACTGAAGCTTTCTTT.